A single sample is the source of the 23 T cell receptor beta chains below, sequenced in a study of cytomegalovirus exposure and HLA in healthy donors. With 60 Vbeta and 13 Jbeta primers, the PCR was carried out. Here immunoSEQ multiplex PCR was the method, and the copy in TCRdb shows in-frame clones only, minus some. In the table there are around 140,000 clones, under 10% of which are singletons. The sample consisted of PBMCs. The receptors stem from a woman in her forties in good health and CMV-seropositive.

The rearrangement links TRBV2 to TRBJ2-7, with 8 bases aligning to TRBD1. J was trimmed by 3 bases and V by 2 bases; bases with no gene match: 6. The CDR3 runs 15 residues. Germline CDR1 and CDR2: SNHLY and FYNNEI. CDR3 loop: CASSEMGQASYEQYF. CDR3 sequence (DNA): TGTGCCAGCAGTGAAATGGGACAGGCTAGCTACGAGCAGTACTTC. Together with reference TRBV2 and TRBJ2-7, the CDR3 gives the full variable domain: EPEVTQTPSHQVTQMGQEVILRCVPISNHLYFYWYRQILGQKVEFLVSFYNNEISEKSEIFDDQFSVERPDGSNFTLKIRSTKLEDSAMYFCASSEMGQASYEQYFGPGTRLTVT.

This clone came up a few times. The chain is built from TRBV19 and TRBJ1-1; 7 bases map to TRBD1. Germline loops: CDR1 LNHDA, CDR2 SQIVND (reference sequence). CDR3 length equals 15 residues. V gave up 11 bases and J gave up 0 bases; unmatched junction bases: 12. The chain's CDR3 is CASTGDRAMNTEAFF. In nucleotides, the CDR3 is TGTGCCTCCACCGGAGACAGGGCCATGAACACTGAAGCTTTCTTT.

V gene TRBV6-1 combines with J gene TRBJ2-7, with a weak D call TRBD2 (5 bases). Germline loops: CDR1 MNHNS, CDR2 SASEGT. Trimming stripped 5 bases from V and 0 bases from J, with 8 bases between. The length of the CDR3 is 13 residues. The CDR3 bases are TGTGCCAGCAGTCACGGGGTCTCCTACGAGCAGTACTTC. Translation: CASSHGVSYEQYF.

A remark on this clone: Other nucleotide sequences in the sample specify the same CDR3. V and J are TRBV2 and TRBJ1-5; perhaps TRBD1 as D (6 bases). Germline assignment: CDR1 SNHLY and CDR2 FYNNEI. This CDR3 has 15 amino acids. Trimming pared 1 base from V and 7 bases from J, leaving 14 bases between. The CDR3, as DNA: TGTGCCAGCAGTGAAGGACAGGTAAAAGAACAGCCCCAGCATTTT. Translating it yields CASSEGQVKEQPQHF.

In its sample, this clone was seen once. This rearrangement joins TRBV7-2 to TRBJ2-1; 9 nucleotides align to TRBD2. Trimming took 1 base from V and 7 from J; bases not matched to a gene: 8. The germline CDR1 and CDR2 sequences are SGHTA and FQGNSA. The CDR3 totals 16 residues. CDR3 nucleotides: TGTGCCAGCAGCTTAGTCGGCGGGGGGGGAAATAATGAGCAGTTCTTC. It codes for CASSLVGGGGNNEQFF.

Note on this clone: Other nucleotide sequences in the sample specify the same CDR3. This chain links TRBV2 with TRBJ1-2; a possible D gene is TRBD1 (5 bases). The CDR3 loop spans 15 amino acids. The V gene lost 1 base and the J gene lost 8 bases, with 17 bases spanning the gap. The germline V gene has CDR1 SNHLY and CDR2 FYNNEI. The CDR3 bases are TGTGCCAGCAGTGAAGTGCGGGGCAGGCCGGGGGGCTACACCTTC. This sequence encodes CASSEVRGRPGGYTF.

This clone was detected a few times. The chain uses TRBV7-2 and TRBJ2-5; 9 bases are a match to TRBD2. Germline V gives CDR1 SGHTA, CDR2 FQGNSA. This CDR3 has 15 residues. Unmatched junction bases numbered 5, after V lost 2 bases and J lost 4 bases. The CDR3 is CASSLQRGAGETQYF. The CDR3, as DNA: TGTGCCAGCAGCTTACAGCGGGGGGCCGGAGAGACCCAGTACTTC.

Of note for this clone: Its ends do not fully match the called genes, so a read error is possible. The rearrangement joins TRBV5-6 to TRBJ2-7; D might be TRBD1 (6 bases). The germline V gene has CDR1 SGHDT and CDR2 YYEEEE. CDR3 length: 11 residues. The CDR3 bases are TGTGCCAGCAGCTCACAGGGCGTTTATAACTTC. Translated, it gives CASSSQGVYNF.

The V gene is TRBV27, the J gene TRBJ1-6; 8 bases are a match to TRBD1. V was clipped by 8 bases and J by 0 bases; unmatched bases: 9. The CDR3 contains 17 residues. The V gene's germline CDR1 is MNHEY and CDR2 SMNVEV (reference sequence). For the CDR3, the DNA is TGTGCCAGCTACCCTTCGGGACAGGTCTCCTATAATTCACCCCTCCACTTT. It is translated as CASYPSGQVSYNSPLHF.

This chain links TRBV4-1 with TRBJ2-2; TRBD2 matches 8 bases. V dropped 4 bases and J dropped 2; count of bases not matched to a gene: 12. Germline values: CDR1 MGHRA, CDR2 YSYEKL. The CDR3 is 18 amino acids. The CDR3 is CASSRLSDGGGNTGELFF. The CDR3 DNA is TGCGCCAGCAGCCGACTCTCGGACGGGGGGGGAAACACCGGGGAGCTGTTTTTT.

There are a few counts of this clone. The CDR3 region has the DNA TGTGCCAGCAGCTCCGAAGGGACATATGGCTACACCTTC. It is translated as CASSSEGTYGYTF. The genes are TRBV13 and TRBJ1-2, with D perhaps TRBD1 (6 bases). The CDR3 is 13 amino acids. Between the trimmed V and J ends, which lost 4 bases and 5 bases, there was a span of 11 bases. Germline-derived CDR1 and CDR2 are PRHDT and FYEKMQ (reference sequence).

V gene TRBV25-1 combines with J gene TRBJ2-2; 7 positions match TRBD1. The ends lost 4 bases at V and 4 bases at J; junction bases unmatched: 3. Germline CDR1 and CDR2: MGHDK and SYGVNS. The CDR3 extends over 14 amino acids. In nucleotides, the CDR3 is TGTGCCAGCAGTGTGGCAGGGGGCACCGGGGAGCTGTTTTTT. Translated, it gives CASSVAGGTGELFF.

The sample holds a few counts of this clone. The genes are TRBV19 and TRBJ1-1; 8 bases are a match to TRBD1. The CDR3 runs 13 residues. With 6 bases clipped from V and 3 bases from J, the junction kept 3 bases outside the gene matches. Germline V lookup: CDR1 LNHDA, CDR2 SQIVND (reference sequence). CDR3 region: CASSRTGHTEAFF. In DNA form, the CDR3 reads TGTGCCAGTAGCAGGACAGGGCACACTGAAGCTTTCTTT.

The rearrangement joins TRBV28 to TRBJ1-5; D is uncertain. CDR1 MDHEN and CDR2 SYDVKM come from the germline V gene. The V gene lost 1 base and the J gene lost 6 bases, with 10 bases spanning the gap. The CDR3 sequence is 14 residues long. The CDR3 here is CASSLLAAGQPQHF. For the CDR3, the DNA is TGTGCCAGCAGTTTATTAGCCGCGGGTCAGCCCCAGCATTTT.

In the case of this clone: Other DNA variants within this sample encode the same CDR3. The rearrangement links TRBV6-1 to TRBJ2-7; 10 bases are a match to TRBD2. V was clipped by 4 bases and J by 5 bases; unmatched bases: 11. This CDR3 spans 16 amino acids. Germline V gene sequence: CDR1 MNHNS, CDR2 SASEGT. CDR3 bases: TGTGCCAGCAGTGCACGGACTAGCGGACCATACCACGAGCAGTACTTC. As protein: CASSARTSGPYHEQYF.

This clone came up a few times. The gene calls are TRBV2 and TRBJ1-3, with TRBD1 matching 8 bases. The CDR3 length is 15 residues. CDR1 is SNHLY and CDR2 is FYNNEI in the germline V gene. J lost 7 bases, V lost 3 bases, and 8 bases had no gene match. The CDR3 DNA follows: TGTGCCAGCAGTGACAAGGCAGGGGGCGTGAACACCATATATTTT. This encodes CASSDKAGGVNTIYF. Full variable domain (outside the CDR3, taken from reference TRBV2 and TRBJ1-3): EPEVTQTPSHQVTQMGQEVILRCVPISNHLYFYWYRQILGQKVEFLVSFYNNEISEKSEIFDDQFSVERPDGSNFTLKIRSTKLEDSAMYFCASSDKAGGVNTIYFGEGSWLTVV.

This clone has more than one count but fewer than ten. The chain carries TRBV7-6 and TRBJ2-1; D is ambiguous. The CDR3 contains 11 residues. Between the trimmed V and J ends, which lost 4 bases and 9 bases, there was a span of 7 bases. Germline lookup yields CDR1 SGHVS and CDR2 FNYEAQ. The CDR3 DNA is TGTGCCAGCAGCTCTCCCGGTGAGCAGTTCTTC. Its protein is CASSSPGEQFF.

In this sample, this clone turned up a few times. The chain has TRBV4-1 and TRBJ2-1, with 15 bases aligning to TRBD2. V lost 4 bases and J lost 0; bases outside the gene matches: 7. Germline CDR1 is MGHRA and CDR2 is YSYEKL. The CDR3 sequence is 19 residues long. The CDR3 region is CASSRSGLAGGNSYNEQFF. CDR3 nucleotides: TGCGCCAGCAGCCGATCCGGACTAGCGGGGGGGAACTCCTACAATGAGCAGTTCTTC.

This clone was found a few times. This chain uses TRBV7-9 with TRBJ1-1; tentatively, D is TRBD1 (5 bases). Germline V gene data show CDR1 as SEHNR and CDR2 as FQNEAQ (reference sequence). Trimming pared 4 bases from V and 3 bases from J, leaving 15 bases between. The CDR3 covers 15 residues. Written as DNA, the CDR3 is TGTGCCAGCAGCTCCCTCTTAGGAGGGGACACTGAAGCTTTCTTT. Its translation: CASSSLLGGDTEAFF.

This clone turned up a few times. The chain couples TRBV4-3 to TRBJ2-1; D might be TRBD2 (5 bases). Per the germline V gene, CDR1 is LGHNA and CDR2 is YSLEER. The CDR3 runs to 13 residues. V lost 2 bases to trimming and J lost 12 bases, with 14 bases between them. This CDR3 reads CASSQHPDAGQFF. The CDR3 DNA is TGCGCCAGCAGCCAACACCCAGACGCGGGGCAGTTCTTC.

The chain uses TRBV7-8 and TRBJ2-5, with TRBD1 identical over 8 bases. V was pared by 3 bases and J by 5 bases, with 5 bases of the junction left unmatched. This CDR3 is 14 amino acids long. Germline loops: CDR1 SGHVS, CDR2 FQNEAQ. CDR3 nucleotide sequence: TGTGCCAGCAGCTTGAACAGGGGGAGGGAGACCCAGTACTTC. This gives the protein CASSLNRGRETQYF.

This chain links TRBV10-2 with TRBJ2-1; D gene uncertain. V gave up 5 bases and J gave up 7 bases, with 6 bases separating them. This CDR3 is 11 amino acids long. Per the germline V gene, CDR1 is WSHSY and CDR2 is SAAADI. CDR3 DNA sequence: TGCGCCAGCAGTCCTTCGAATGAGCAGTTCTTC. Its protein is CASSPSNEQFF.

This chain's CDR3 is CAISETAGTGRNQPQHF. CDR3 bases: TGTGCCATCAGTGAGACGGCCGGGACAGGGAGAAATCAGCCCCAGCATTTT. The gene calls are TRBV10-3 and TRBJ1-5, with TRBD1 identical over 9 bases. The CDR3 extends over 17 amino acids. The V gene end was trimmed by 2 bases and the J gene end by 4 bases; junction bases not matched to a gene: 9. The germline gives CDR1 ENHRY, CDR2 SYGVKD.